This T cell receptor beta chain was profiled in a study of T-cell reconstitution after alpha-beta-depleted transplantation in children. Whole-study results and caveats: About two months after transplant, alpha-beta T cells reportedly came from several hundred expanded graft clones. T-cell numbers and diversity, one year after transplant, stemmed largely from T cells that were newly produced. Where some patients showed high TCRbeta diversity at day 60, it came from recipient T cells and thymic progenitors that had survived.

Unique molecular identifiers were used to barcode this TCRbeta library. TCRdb processed the PCR reads anew with MiXCR; each CDR3 protein has one entry. This table holds over 400,000 distinct CDR3 sequences, about 40% found once. V lost 6 bases to trimming and J lost 5 bases; unmatched junction nucleotides: 11. The CDR3 totals 14 residues. The germline V gene encodes CDR1 DFQATT and CDR2 SNEGSKA (reference sequence). A note on this clonotype: Its target is unknown.

The sequence was obtained from a girl aged 2-15 years with aplastic anemia, due to receive a stem cell transplant. The chain joins TRBV20-1 to TRBJ2-5, with TRBD2 matching over 8 bases. Sequences were derived from PBMCs, sampled before TCRalphabeta/CD19-depleted stem cell transplant. The DNA of the CDR3 is TGCAGTGCAAACGCGGGAGGAGGCGGGGAGACCCAGTACTTC. Residues: CSANAGGGGETQYF.